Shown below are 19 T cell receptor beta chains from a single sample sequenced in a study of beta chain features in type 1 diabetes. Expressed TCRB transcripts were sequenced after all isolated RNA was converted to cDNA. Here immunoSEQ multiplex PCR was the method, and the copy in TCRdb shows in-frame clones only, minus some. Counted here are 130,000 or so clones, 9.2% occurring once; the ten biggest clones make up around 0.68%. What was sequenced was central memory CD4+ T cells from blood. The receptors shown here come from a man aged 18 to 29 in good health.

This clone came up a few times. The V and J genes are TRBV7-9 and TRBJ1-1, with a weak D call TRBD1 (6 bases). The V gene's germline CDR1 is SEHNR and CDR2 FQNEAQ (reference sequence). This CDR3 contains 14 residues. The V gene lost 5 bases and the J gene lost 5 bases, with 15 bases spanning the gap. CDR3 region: CASSQQGPGTEAFF. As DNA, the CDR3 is TGTGCCAGCAGCCAGCAGGGGCCGGGGACTGAAGCTTTCTTT.

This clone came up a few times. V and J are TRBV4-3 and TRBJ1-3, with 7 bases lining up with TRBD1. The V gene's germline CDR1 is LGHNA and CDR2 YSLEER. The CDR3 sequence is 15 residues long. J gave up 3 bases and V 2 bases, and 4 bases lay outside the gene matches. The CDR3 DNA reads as TGCGCCAGCAGCCAAAAAGGGGGCTTTGGAAACACCATATATTTT. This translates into CASSQKGGFGNTIYF.

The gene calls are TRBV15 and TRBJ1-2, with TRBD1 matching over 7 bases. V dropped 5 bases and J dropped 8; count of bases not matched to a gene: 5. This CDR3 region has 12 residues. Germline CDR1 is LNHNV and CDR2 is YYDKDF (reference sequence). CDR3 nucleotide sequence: TGTGCCACCAGCCCAGGGGGGATGGGCTACACCTTC. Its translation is CATSPGGMGYTF. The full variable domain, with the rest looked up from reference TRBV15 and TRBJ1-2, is DAMVIQNPRYQVTQFGKPVTLSCSQTLNHNVMYWYQQKSSQAPKLLFHYYDKDFNNEADTPDNFQSRRPNTSFCFLDIRSPGLGDTAMYLCATSPGGMGYTFGSGTRLTVV.

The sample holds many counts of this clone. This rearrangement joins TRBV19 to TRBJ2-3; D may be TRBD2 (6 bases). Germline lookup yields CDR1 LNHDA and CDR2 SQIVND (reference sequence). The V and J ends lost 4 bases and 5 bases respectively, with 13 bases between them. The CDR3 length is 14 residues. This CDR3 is CASSSLRTKDTQYF. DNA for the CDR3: TGTGCCAGTAGTAGTTTACGGACTAAAGATACGCAGTATTTT.

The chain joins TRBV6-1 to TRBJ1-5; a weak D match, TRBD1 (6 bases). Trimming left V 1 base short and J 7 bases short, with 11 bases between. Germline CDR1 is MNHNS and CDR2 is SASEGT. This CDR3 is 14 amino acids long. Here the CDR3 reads CASSEGTGPQPQHF. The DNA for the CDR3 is TGTGCCAGCAGTGAAGGAACAGGGCCACAGCCCCAGCATTTT.

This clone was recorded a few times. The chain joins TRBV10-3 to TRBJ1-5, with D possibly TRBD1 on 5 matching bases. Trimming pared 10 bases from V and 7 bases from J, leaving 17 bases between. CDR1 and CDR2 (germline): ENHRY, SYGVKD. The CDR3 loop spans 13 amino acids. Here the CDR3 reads CASRSGLRQPQHF. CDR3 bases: TGTGCCAGCAGATCAGGGCTTCGGCAGCCCCAGCATTTT.

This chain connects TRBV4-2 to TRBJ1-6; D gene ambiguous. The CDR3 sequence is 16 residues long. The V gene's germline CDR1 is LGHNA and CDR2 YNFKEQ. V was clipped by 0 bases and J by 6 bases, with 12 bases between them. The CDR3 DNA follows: TGTGCCAGCAGCCAAGAAGGAGGACTTGGTAATTCACCCCTCCACTTT. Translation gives CASSQEGGLGNSPLHF.

The CDR3 sequence: CAWSVQGSGNTIYF. The CDR3 nucleotides are TGTGCCTGGAGTGTACAGGGATCTGGAAACACCATATATTTT. The chain couples TRBV30 to TRBJ1-3; weak D call: TRBD1 (6 bases). The CDR3 runs to 14 residues. Germline CDR1 GTSNPN, CDR2 SVGIG (reference sequence). Trimming removed 0 bases at V and 1 base at J, with 7 bases between.

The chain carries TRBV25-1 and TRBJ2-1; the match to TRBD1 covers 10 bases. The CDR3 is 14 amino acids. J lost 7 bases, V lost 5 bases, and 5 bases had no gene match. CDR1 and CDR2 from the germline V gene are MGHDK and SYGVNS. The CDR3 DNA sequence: TGTGCCAGCAGTCGACAGGGGGCGCGGAATGAGCAGTTCTTC. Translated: CASSRQGARNEQFF.

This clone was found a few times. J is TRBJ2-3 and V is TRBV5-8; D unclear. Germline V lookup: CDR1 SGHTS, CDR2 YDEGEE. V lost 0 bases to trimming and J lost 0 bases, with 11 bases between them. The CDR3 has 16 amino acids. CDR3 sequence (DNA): TGTGCCAGCAGCTTGGGTACAGAATCTAGCACAGATACGCAGTATTTT. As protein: CASSLGTESSTDTQYF.

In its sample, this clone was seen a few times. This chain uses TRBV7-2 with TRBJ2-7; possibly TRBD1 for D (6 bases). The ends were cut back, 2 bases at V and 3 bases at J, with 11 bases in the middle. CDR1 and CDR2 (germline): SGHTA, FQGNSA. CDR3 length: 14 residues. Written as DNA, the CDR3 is TGTGCCAGCAGCTTATCCAGGGGAAACTACGAGCAGTACTTC. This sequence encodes CASSLSRGNYEQYF.

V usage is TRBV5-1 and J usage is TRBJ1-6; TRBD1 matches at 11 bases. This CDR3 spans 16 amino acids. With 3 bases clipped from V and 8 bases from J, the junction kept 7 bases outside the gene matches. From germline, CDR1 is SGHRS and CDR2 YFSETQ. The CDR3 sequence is CASSSGQGGPHSPLHF. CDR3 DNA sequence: TGCGCCAGCAGCTCGGGACAGGGGGGTCCCCATTCACCCCTCCACTTT.

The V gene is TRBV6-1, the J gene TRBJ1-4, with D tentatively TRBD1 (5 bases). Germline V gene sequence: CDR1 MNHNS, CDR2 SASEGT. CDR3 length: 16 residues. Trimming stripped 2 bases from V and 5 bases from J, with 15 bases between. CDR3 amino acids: CASSEREGPYNEKLFF. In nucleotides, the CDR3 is TGTGCCAGCAGTGAAAGGGAGGGGCCGTACAATGAAAAACTGTTTTTT.

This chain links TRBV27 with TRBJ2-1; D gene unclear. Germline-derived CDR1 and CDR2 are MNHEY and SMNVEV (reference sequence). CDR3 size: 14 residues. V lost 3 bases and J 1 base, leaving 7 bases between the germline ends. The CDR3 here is CASSLRGSYNEQFF. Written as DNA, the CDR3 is TGTGCCAGCAGTTTGAGAGGTTCCTACAATGAGCAGTTCTTC.

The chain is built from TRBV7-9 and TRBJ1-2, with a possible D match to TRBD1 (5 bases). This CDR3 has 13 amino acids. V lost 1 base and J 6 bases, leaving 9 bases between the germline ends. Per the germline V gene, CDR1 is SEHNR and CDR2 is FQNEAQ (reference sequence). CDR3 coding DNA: TGTGCCAGCAGCTTAGGGCAGACAGATGGCTACACCTTC. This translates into CASSLGQTDGYTF.

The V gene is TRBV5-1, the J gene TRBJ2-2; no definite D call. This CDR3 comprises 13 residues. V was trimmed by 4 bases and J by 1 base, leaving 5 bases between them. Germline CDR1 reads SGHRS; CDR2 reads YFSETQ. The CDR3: CASSGENTGELFF. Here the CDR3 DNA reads TGCGCCAGCAGCGGAGAGAACACCGGGGAGCTGTTTTTT.

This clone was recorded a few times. CDR3 DNA: TGTGCCAGCAGTTTCCGCGGCGGGGGCCTCACAGATACGCAGTATTTT. Translating it yields CASSFRGGGLTDTQYF. The V gene is TRBV28, the J gene TRBJ2-3; D perhaps matches TRBD2 (7 bases). The CDR3 runs to 16 residues. Trimming stripped 3 bases from V and 2 bases from J, with 15 bases between. Germline V lookup: CDR1 MDHEN, CDR2 SYDVKM.

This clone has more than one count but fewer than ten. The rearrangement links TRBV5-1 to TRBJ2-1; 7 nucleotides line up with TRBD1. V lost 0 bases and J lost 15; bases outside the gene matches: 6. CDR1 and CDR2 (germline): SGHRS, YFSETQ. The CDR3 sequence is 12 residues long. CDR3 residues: CASSLADRERFF. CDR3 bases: TGCGCCAGCAGCTTGGCCGACAGGGAAAGGTTCTTC.

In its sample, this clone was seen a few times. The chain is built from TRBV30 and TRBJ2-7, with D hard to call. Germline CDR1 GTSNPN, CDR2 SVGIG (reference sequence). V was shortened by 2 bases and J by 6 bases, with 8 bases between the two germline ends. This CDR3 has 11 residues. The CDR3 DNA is TGTGCCTGGAGTTCGGGTGGCGAGCAGTACTTC. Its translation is CAWSSGGEQYF.